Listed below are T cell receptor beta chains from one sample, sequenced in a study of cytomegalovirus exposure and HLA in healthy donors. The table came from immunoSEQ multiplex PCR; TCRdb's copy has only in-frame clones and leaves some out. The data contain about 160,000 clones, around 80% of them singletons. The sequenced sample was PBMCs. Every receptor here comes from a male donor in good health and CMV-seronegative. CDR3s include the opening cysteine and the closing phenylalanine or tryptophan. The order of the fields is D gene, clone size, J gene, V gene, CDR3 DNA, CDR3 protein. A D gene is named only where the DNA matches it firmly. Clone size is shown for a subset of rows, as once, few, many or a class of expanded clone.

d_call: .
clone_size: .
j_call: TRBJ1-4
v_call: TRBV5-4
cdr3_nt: TGTGCCAGCAGCAAGGGGACTCCGGGGGAAAAACTGTTTTTT
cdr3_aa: CASSKGTPGEKLFF

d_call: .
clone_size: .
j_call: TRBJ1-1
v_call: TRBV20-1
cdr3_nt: TGCAGTGCTAGAGGCGAGACTGAAGCTTTCTTT
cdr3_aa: CSARGETEAFF

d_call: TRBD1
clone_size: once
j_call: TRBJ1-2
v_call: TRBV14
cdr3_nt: TGTGCCAGCAGCCGACAGGGGAACTATGGCTACACCTTC
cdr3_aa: CASSRQGNYGYTF

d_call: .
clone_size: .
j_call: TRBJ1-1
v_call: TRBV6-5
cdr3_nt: TGTGCCAGCAGTTATGAGGGCGAAGCTTTCTTT
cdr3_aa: CASSYEGEAFF

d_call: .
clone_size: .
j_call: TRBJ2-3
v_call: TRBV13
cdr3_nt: TGTGCCAGCAGCCAACCGACTACGGGACTCCCAACCTTCACAGATACGCAGTATTTT
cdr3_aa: CASSQPTTGLPTFTDTQYF

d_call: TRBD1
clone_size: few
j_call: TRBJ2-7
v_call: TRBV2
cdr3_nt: TGTGCCTGCCGGGACAGGGGGTGGGAGCAGTACTTC
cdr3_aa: CACRDRGWEQYF

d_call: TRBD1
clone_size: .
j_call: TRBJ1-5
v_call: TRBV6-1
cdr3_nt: TGTGCCAGCAGTGAAACAGGGGTTAGGAATCAGCCCCAGCATTTT
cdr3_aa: CASSETGVRNQPQHF

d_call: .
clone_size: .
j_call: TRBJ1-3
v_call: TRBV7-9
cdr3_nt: TGTGCCAGCAGCTTAGTCCCCCTTGGACACCGCTCTGGAAACACCATATATTTT
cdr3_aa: CASSLVPLGHRSGNTIYF

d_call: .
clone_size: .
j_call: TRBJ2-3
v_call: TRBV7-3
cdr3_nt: TGTGCCAGCAGCTTAACCTCTACAGGGCGTGATACGCAGTATTTT
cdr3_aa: CASSLTSTGRDTQYF

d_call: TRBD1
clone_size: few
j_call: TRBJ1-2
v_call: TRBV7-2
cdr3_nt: TGTGCCAGCAGCCCTCCGGGACAGGACTATGGCTACACCTTC
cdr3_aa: CASSPPGQDYGYTF

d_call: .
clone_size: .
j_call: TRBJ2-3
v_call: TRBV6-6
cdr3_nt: TGTGCCAGCAGCTCCGACAGGTTTCCAGATACGCAGTATTTT
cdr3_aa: CASSSDRFPDTQYF

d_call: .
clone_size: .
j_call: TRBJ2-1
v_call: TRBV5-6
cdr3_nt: TGTGCCAGCAGCTTAGAACGGGGGTGGGGGAATGAGCAGTTCTTC
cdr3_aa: CASSLERGWGNEQFF

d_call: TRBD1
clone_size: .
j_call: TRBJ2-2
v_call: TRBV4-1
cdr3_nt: TGCGCCAGCAGCCAGGGGACCGGGACAGGGGGCGCCGGCGGGGAGCTGTTTTTT
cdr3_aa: CASSQGTGTGGAGGELFF

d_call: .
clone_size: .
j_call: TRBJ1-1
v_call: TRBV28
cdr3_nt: TGTGCCAGCAGGCTAGACACTGAAGCTTTCTTT
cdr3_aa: CASRLDTEAFF

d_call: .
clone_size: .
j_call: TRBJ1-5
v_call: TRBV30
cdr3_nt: TGTGCCTGGGGGGACGTCGGGAGGCCCCAGCATTTT
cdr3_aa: CAWGDVGRPQHF